Presented here are 27 T cell receptor beta chains from one specimen sequenced in a study of tissue T cells after allogeneic stem cell transplantation. The protocol was immunoSEQ multiplex PCR, while the TCRdb copy is restricted to in-frame clones and leaves out a portion. The sample contains approximately 3,000 clones, roughly 45% of which appear only once. Stated time point: mouse harvest day 14 after allogeneic transplant. Tail vein injection delivered 10^7 T-cell-depleted bone marrow cells and 10^6 splenic CD5+ T cells. Sequenced sample: gut tissue. All receptors derive from a female BALB/c mouse given C57BL/6 T cells with graft-versus-host disease after an allogeneic hematopoietic cell transplant.

This clone was detected only a few times. Any gene name here is a mouse gene name. The observed sequence ends 1 residue before the CDR3 terminus, with the missing tail filled in from the germline J gene. The chain recombines TRBV23 with TRBJ2-3; the table names TRBD2, a call not compared with the DNA. The CDR3 sequence is 15 residues long. Germline CDR1 and CDR2: KGHTA and FQNQQP. The part of the CDR3 DNA that was read is TGCTCCAGCAGTCAATCGGGGGGGGGTGCAGAAACGCTGTAT. It specifies CSSSQSGGGAETLY. The full CDR3 protein reads CSSSQSGGGAETLYF.

With regard to this clone: Gene names and germline match the mouse. With the read ending 1 residue before the CDR3 end, the germline J gene is used to fill in that end. The chain employs TRBV3 and TRBJ1-1, with D unclear. CDR1 is SNHLY and CDR2 is FYNGKV in the germline V gene (reference sequence). V was cut by 2 bases and J by 1 base, with 5 bases left in between. The CDR3 sequence is 13 residues long. The chain's CDR3 is CASSLRENTEVFF. The DNA read from the CDR3 is TGTGCCAGCAGCTTAAGGGAAAACACAGAAGTCTTC. The full variable domain, its missing parts supplied by reference TRBV3 and TRBJ1-1, is GPKVLQIPSHQIIDMGQMVTLNCDPVSNHLYFYWYKQILGQQMEFLVNFYNGKVMEKSKLFKDQFSVERPDGSYFTLKIQPTALEDSAVYFCASSLRENTEVFFGKGTRLTVV.

This clone is medium-sized in the sample. The listed genes are named as in mouse. The CDR3 goes on 1 residue after the read ends, and that part is filled in from the germline J gene. The chain links TRBV26 to TRBJ1-3; D is uncertain. Trimming cost V 2 bases and J 2 bases, with 7 bases left between them. This CDR3 is 14 amino acids long. The germline V gene has CDR1 KGHPV and CDR2 FQNQEV (reference sequence). Partial CDR3 DNA: TGTGCCAGCAGTCTGATAGGGACTGGAAATACGCTCTAT. Translated, it gives CASSLIGTGNTLY. In full, the CDR3 is CASSLIGTGNTLYF.

Concerning this clone itself: The gene names here belong to mouse. The DNA read from the CDR3 is TGTGCCAGCAGCTTAAGGGAAACGCTGTAT. Amino acids: CASSLRETLY. The CDR3, in full, reads CASSLRETLYF. The chain employs TRBV3 and TRBJ2-3, with D unclear. The CDR3 end is not reached by the read, which stops 1 residue before it; the germline J gene fills it in. CDR1 and CDR2 from the germline V gene are SNHLY and FYNGKV (reference sequence). Trimming took off 2 bases at V and 6 bases at J, with 3 bases between the two ends. The CDR3 spans 11 residues.

Points on this clone: All gene names here are mouse names. The read ends 1 residue shy of where the CDR3 ends; the end is completed using the germline J gene. The V call is TRBV5, the J call TRBJ2-1, with TRBD2 identical over 12 bases. The ends lost 4 bases at V and 7 bases at J; junction bases unmatched: 8. Per the germline V gene, CDR1 is LGHNA and CDR2 is YNLKQL (reference sequence). The CDR3 is 16 amino acids. Partial CDR3 DNA: TGTGCCAGCAGCCCACGACTGGGGGGGCGCTGGGCTGAGCAGTTC. This encodes CASSPRLGGRWAEQF. The whole CDR3 protein reads CASSPRLGGRWAEQFF.

With respect to this clone: Gene and germline names: mouse. Read coverage stops 1 residue before the CDR3 terminus; the germline J gene supplies the remainder. This chain joins TRBV12-1 and TRBJ2-5; D may be TRBD1 or TRBD2 (5 bases each). This CDR3 contains 14 residues. Between the trimmed V and J ends, which lost 6 bases and 1 base, there was a span of 13 bases. In germline, CDR1 is SGHSN, CDR2 HYEKVE. The sequenced CDR3 bases are TGTGCCAGCAGCTTATGGGGCGACCAAGACACCCAGTAC. This codes for CASSLWGDQDTQY. The full CDR3 sequence reads CASSLWGDQDTQYF.

Note on this clone: The gene names given are mouse names. With the read ending 1 residue before the CDR3 end, the germline J gene is used to fill in that end. The V call is TRBV2, the J call TRBJ1-4; 8 bases fit TRBD1. The germline V gene encodes CDR1 LGHNA and CDR2 YSYQKL. The CDR3 is made up of 17 amino acids. Trimming at V came to 6 bases and at J to 0 bases, leaving 9 bases not matched to a gene. CDR3 residues: CASRETGTGFSNERLFF. CDR3 DNA (partial): TGTGCCAGCAGAGAGACCGGGACAGGATTTTCCAACGAAAGATTATTT. The variable domain in full, with the rest retrieved from reference TRBV2 and TRBJ1-4, is DPKIIQKPKYLVAVTGSEKILICEQYLGHNAMYWYRQSAKKPLEFMFSYSYQKLMDNQTASSRFQPQSSKKNHLDLQITALKPDDSATYFCASRETGTGFSNERLFFGHGTKLSVL.

Worth noting for this clone: Mouse gene names and germline throughout. The sequence runs out 1 residue before the end of the CDR3; the remainder is reconstructed from the germline J gene. The chain links TRBV23 to TRBJ2-4; TRBD2 was called by the table and not checked on the DNA. The CDR3 is 14 residues long. Germline assignment: CDR1 KGHTA and CDR2 FQNQQP. The part of the CDR3 DNA that was read is TGCTCCAGCAGTGGGACTGGGGGTCAAAACACCTTGTAC. Translated, it gives CSSSGTGGQNTLY. The whole CDR3 is CSSSGTGGQNTLYF.

This clone was recorded a few times. Genes here carry mouse names. The sequenced fragment ends 1 residue before the CDR3 boundary, so the rest is inferred from the germline J gene. The gene calls are TRBV3 and TRBJ1-4; D not resolved. Germline lookup yields CDR1 SNHLY and CDR2 FYNGKV (reference sequence). The length of the CDR3 is 12 residues. V lost 2 bases and J lost 8, with 6 bases in between. CDR3 residues: CASSLQRERLFF. The sequenced CDR3 bases are TGTGCCAGCAGCTTACAGAGGGAAAGATTATTT.

Comments on this clone: Gene names and germline match the mouse. This CDR3 reads CASSQDLPGGANSDYTF. The sequenced CDR3 bases are TGTGCCAGCAGCCAAGATCTACCAGGGGGCGCAAACTCCGACTACACC. The chain carries TRBV2 and TRBJ1-2; 8 positions match TRBD1. The read halts 1 residue ahead of the CDR3 end, with the missing end drawn from the germline J gene. After removal of 0 bases from V and 0 bases from J, the junction contained 6 bases not matched to a gene. The germline CDR1 and CDR2 sequences are LGHNA and YSYQKL. CDR3 length equals 17 residues.

This clone came up a few times. Germline and genes: mouse. The missing CDR3 end, 1 residue past where the read stops, is filled in from the germline J gene. The chain links TRBV26 to TRBJ1-4, with D hard to call. CDR1 and CDR2 (germline): KGHPV, FQNQEV (reference sequence). The CDR3 runs 14 residues. Trimming took 2 bases from V and 0 from J, leaving 4 bases between them. The CDR3 sequence: CASSLTISNERLFF. The CDR3 bases that were read are TGTGCCAGCAGTCTGACAATTTCCAACGAAAGATTATTT.

Concerning this clone: Genes here carry mouse names. The CDR3 goes on 1 residue after the read ends, and that part is filled in from the germline J gene. The genes are TRBV12-1 and TRBJ1-1, with D maybe TRBD1 (6 bases). This CDR3 has 14 residues. The V and J ends lost 0 bases and 0 bases respectively, with 7 bases between them. The germline V gene encodes CDR1 SGHSN and CDR2 HYEKVE. The CDR3 spells CASSLEGANTEVFF. The CDR3 bases that were read are TGTGCCAGCTCTCTCGAGGGGGCAAACACAGAAGTCTTC.

Worth noting for this clone: Gene names and germline match the mouse. The CDR3 is cut off 1 residue early in the read; its end comes from the germline J gene. The chain links TRBV3 to TRBJ2-5, with 10 bases aligning to TRBD2. This CDR3 contains 15 residues. J lost 6 bases, V lost 5 bases, and 8 bases had no gene match. In germline, CDR1 is SNHLY, CDR2 FYNGKV (reference sequence). CDR3 DNA, as far as it was read: TGTGCCAGCAGCCCCACTGGGGGGGGTGGGGACACCCAGTAC. Translated, it gives CASSPTGGGGDTQY. The complete CDR3 reads CASSPTGGGGDTQYF.

As for this clone: Here the gene names and germline are mouse. The CDR3 is cut off 1 residue early in the read; its end comes from the germline J gene. The genes are TRBV3 and TRBJ1-3, with TRBD1 as a possible D gene (5 bases). The CDR3 spans 14 residues. Trimming removed 1 base from V and 3 bases from J, with 7 bases in between. Germline V gene lookup returns CDR1 SNHLY and CDR2 FYNGKV (reference sequence). This CDR3 reads CASSLVGGGNTLYF. The CDR3 bases that were read are TGTGCCAGCAGCTTAGTGGGGGGTGGAAATACGCTCTAT.

Remarks on this clone: Genes here carry mouse names. Sequencing ends 1 residue short of the CDR3 end; the germline J gene provides the rest. This sequence joins TRBV12-1 and TRBJ2-3; 7 bases are a match to TRBD1. CDR1 is SGHSN and CDR2 is HYEKVE in the germline V gene. This CDR3 contains 15 residues. J was trimmed by 0 bases and V by 2 bases; bases with no gene match: 4. Partial CDR3 DNA: TGTGCCAGCTCTCCCAGGGGGTCTAGTGCAGAAACGCTGTAT. Its translation is CASSPRGSSAETLY. The full CDR3 protein is CASSPRGSSAETLYF.

As for this clone: Gene names and germline refer to mouse. The read stops 1 residue short of the end of the CDR3; the missing end is completed from the germline J gene. This chain joins TRBV13-1 and TRBJ2-7; the match to TRBD2 covers 8 bases. The CDR3 spans 13 residues. Germline-derived CDR1 and CDR2 are NSHNY and SYGAGN. V shed 4 bases, J shed 4 bases, and the junction held 4 bases outside the gene matches. CDR3 amino acids: CASSTTGDYEQYF. CDR3 bases read: TGTGCCAGCAGTACGACTGGGGATTATGAACAGTAC.

Sample share makes this clone large (0.1 to 1%). Gene names and germline refer to mouse. The read stops 1 residue short of the end of the CDR3; the missing end is completed from the germline J gene. This rearrangement joins TRBV15 to TRBJ1-3; tentatively, D is TRBD1 (5 bases). The V gene lost 3 bases and the J gene lost 2 bases, with 8 bases spanning the gap. Germline-derived CDR1 and CDR2 are SGHND and FRSKSL. This CDR3 comprises 14 residues. Partial CDR3 DNA: TGTGCCAGCAGTTTGGGGGGGGCTGGAAATACGCTCTAT. Translation: CASSLGGAGNTLY. The whole CDR3 is CASSLGGAGNTLYF.

Comments on this clone: Gene names refer to mouse genes. With the read ending 1 residue before the CDR3 end, the germline J gene is used to fill in that end. This chain uses TRBV26 with TRBJ2-5, with TRBD2 identical over 8 bases. The CDR3 has 14 amino acids. The trim removed 7 bases at V and 2 bases at J, leaving 5 bases unmatched. Germline V gives CDR1 KGHPV, CDR2 FQNQEV (reference sequence). The sequenced part of the CDR3 DNA is TGTGCCAGCAATCGACTGGGGTCCCAAGACACCCAGTAC. The encoded protein is CASNRLGSQDTQY. The entire CDR3 sequence reads CASNRLGSQDTQYF.

In regard to this clone: Mouse gene names apply. The read ends 1 residue shy of where the CDR3 ends; the end is completed using the germline J gene. This sequence joins TRBV5 and TRBJ2-4; TRBD2 matches 10 bases. This CDR3 contains 14 residues. V was clipped by 4 bases and J by 4 bases; unmatched bases: 2. CDR1 LGHNA and CDR2 YNLKQL come from the germline V gene (reference sequence). CDR3: CASSLGTGENTLYF. CDR3 DNA (partial): TGTGCCAGCAGCCTCGGGACTGGGGAAAACACCTTGTAC.

This clone was seen a handful of times. Germline and genes: mouse. The read terminates 1 residue before the CDR3 end, so the remaining end is supplied by the germline J gene. This chain links TRBV13-2 with TRBJ2-7, with TRBD2 identical over 10 bases. The CDR3 is made up of 14 amino acids. Germline V lookup: CDR1 NNHNN, CDR2 SYGAGS (reference sequence). With V trimmed by 1 base and J by 3 bases, 1 base remained unmatched. CDR3 in amino acids: CASGDLGGRYEQYF. CDR3 bases read: TGTGCCAGCGGTGATCTGGGGGGGCGCTATGAACAGTAC.

In regard to this clone: Gene labels here are mouse ones. The CDR3 end falls 1 residue outside the read, so it is completed with the germline J gene. This sequence joins TRBV3 and TRBJ2-3; 7 bases line up with TRBD2. Trimming cost V 5 bases and J 0 bases; bases outside gene matches: 5. The CDR3 totals 15 residues. CDR1 SNHLY and CDR2 FYNGKV come from the germline V gene (reference sequence). CDR3 DNA, as far as it was read: TGTGCCAGCAGCCCGCGACTGGGTAGTGCAGAAACGCTGTAT. The encoded protein is CASSPRLGSAETLY. The full CDR3 protein is CASSPRLGSAETLYF.

This clone was seen a few times. Gene names denote mouse genes. The CDR3 is cut off 1 residue early in the read; its end comes from the germline J gene. The rearrangement joins TRBV5 to TRBJ1-5; a weak D match, TRBD1 (6 bases). V was cut by 0 bases and J by 6 bases, with 6 bases left in between. CDR1 and CDR2 (germline): LGHNA, YNLKQL (reference sequence). This CDR3 region has 13 residues. The chain's CDR3 is CASSQETGQAPLF. The DNA read from the CDR3 is TGTGCCAGCAGCCAAGAGACAGGCCAGGCTCCGCTT.

In regard to this clone: Gene names refer to mouse genes. The missing CDR3 end, 1 residue past where the read stops, is filled in from the germline J gene. The chain has TRBV26 and TRBJ2-3; D call uncertain. Germline values: CDR1 KGHPV, CDR2 FQNQEV (reference sequence). CDR3 length: 14 amino acids. V gave up 2 bases and J gave up 2 bases, with 8 bases separating them. The CDR3 here is CASSLTQHAETLYF. The DNA read from the CDR3 is TGTGCCAGCAGTCTGACACAGCATGCAGAAACGCTGTAT. Supplemented by reference TRBV26 and TRBJ2-3, the full variable domain reads NSKVIQTPRYLVKGQGQKAKMRCIPEKGHPVVFWYQQNKNNEFKFLINFQNQEVLQQIDMTEKRFSAECPSNSPCSLEIQSSEAGDSALYLCASSLTQHAETLYFGSGTRLTVL.

This clone was counted a few times. Germline and genes: mouse. The read is 1 residue too short to cover the CDR3 end, so that end is filled in from the germline J gene. This chain uses TRBV5 with TRBJ2-1; 10 bases map to TRBD2. CDR1 and CDR2 (germline): LGHNA, YNLKQL (reference sequence). V trimming: 0 bases; J trimming: 3 bases; junction bases outside the gene matches: 2. The CDR3 loop spans 16 amino acids. Partial CDR3 DNA: TGTGCCAGCAGCCAAGATACTGGGGGGGGCTATGCTGAGCAGTTC. Translated: CASSQDTGGGYAEQF. The whole CDR3 protein is CASSQDTGGGYAEQFF.

A note on this clone: Gene names and germline refer to mouse. The read stops 1 residue short of the end of the CDR3; the missing end is completed from the germline J gene. The chain carries TRBV26 and TRBJ2-4, with no clear D. V lost 2 bases and J 0 bases, leaving 6 bases between the germline ends. Germline V lookup: CDR1 KGHPV, CDR2 FQNQEV (reference sequence). The CDR3 covers 14 residues. The chain's CDR3 is CASSLAPSQNTLYF. CDR3 bases read: TGTGCCAGCAGTCTGGCACCTAGTCAAAACACCTTGTAC.

In regard to this clone: Mouse gene names apply. The CDR3 end is not reached by the read, which stops 1 residue before it; the germline J gene fills it in. V and J are TRBV26 and TRBJ1-4, with TRBD1 as a possible D gene (5 bases). The CDR3 totals 14 residues. CDR1 and CDR2 (germline): KGHPV, FQNQEV (reference sequence). V lost 3 bases and J 4 bases, leaving 9 bases between the germline ends. Partial CDR3 DNA: TGTGCCAGCAGTCTCCCGGGGGACAACGAAAGATTATTT. Encoded protein: CASSLPGDNERLF. The full CDR3 protein is CASSLPGDNERLFF.

This clone came up a few times. These gene names are mouse names. The observed sequence ends 1 residue before the CDR3 terminus, with the missing tail filled in from the germline J gene. This chain links TRBV16 with TRBJ2-7, with a tentative D call TRBD2 (7 bases). Germline-derived CDR1 and CDR2 are SGHSA and FRNQAP. With 1 base removed from V and 4 bases from J, the gap between germline ends came to 11 bases. There are 14 residues in the CDR3. Incomplete CDR3 DNA: TGTGCAAGCAGCTTAGGGGGGGCGCAGTATGAACAGTAC. This sequence encodes CASSLGGAQYEQY. The entire CDR3 sequence reads CASSLGGAQYEQYF.